This T cell receptor (beta chain) comes out of a study of control samples from healthy donors and cancer patients. Sequencing was performed with immunoSEQ multiplex PCR; in TCRdb, only in-frame clones are kept and a portion is missing. The data contain 130,000 to 150,000 clones, more than 90% of them singletons. Germline CDR1 is SGHTA and CDR2 is FQGTGA. The length of the CDR3 is 14 residues. Trimming took off 2 bases at V and 1 base at J, with 5 bases between the two ends. Sequenced: blood. This rearrangement joins TRBV7-3 to TRBJ2-2, with D possibly TRBD2 on 5 matching bases. The TCR sequence derives from a man aged 25 to 40 in good health. CDR3 bases: TGTGCCAGCAGCTTAGGGAGGAACACCGGGGAGCTGTTTTTT. Amino acids: CASSLGRNTGELFF.